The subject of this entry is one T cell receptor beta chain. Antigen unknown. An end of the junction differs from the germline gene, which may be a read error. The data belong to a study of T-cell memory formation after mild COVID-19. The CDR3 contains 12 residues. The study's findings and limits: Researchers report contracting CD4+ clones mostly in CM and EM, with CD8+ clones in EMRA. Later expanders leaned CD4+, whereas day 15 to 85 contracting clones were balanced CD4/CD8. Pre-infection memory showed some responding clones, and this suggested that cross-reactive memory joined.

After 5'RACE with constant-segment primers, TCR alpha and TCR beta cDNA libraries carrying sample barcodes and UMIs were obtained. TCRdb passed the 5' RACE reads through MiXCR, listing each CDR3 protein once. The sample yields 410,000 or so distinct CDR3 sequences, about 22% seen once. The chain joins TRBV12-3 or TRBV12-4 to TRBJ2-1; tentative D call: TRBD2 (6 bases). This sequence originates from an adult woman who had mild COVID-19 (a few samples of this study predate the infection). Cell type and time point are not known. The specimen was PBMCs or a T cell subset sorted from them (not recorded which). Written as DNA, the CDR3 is TGTGCCAGCAGTTTGTACGGCAGGGTAGCGGTCTTC. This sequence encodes CASSLYGRVAVF.